This T cell receptor (beta chain) was identified during a study of T-cell memory formation after mild COVID-19 (dated by TCRdb to the early 2020s). Concerning the study at large: TCR sequence clusters from the two donors were largely donor specific. In a couple of donors, T-cell clones that expanded and contracted after mild COVID-19 were tracked by sequencing TCRalpha and TCRbeta repertoires over time. Two young, previously healthy adult volunteers, one female and one male, were included in the cohort.

Ficoll-Paque density gradient centrifugation was the method used to isolate PBMCs. Overall study outcomes, separate from this receptor: Only a couple of mild cases were covered in the study, and larger cohorts including severe cases with pre-infection samples were considered necessary. Balanced CD4/CD8 phenotypes were observed for clones contracting from day 15 to 85, whereas a bias towards CD4+ was observed for a second wave of clones expanding from day 15 to 37. Some responding clones were detected in pre-infection memory, suggesting pre-existing cross-reactive memory T cells joined the SARS-CoV-2 response. Whether the second-wave clones peaking on day 37 were SARS-CoV-2 specific was not confirmed. Contracting CD4+ clones were located mainly in the CM and EM memory subsets, whereas CD8+ clones were found to be enriched in EMRA.

A remark on this clonotype: Its antigen is still unknown. Per-base quality was not reported, and no clone a single base away is much larger than it.

The junction carries 8 bases between V and J, which are trimmed by 0 bases and 4 bases respectively. Including the terminal cysteine and phenylalanine, the CDR3 comprises 14 residues. Kept here is only the CDR3 DNA, which spans 42 bases and is read in frame from base 1. For CDR1 and CDR2, the germline V gene lists SGHRS and YFSETQ. Sequencing took place on an Illumina NovaSeq 6000. cDNA libraries for TCRalpha and TCRbeta were prepared by 5'RACE using constant-segment primers, with sample barcodes and unique molecular identifiers added. RNA was extracted from every sample with Trizol reagent. Library amplification was performed in two PCR steps, and a second sample barcode and Illumina TruSeq adapters were introduced in the second step. Sequencing of the libraries was done on an Illumina NovaSeq, producing 2 x 150 bp paired-end reads. In the original analysis: Reads were demultiplexed and collapsed into UMI-guided consensus sequences with migec v1.2.7. Using mixcr v2.1.11, UMI consensuses were aligned to TRA and TRB V and J templates and then assembled into clonotypes. A clonotype was counted as expanded or contracted only if both edgeR and NoisET called the change significant, with noise models trained on biological replicates. edgeR calls used a false discovery rate-adjusted p below 0.01 and a log2 fold-change threshold of 1. As an exploratory analysis of dynamics, max-normalized trajectories of the 1000 most abundant clonotypes were examined by PCA with hierarchical clustering. The CD4 or CD8 phenotype of responding clones was assigned using the separately sequenced CD4+ and CD8+ repertoires. TCRdb reprocessed the public reads (quality trimming at Q25 with fastp, clone calling with MiXCR) and kept in-frame beta chains. All rows with the same CDR3 protein become a single entry with the most common DNA and genes. TCRdb's processing, not the authors' own work, is the source of the V and J calls. This sample holds around 220,000 distinct CDR3 sequences; around 17% were observed only once. Around 3.4% of the sample rests with the top ten.

Recombination connected TRBV5-1 to TRBJ1-3, with a weak D call of TRBD1 (6 bases match). The sequence came from a man younger than 35 who had mild COVID-19 (a few samples of this study predate the infection). The sample titles of this study are shuffled in the database, so cell type and time point are left out; the donor was told from shared clones. The sequenced sample consisted of PBMCs or a T cell subset sorted from them (not recorded which). The encoded CDR3 is CASSLGDNGNTIYF. The bases are TGCGCCAGCAGCTTGGGGGACAACGGAAACACCATATATTTT.